Presented here are 3 T cell receptor beta chains from one specimen sequenced in a study of TIL therapy for anti-PD-1-resistant metastatic lung cancer. Sequencing used immunoSEQ v3. The repertoire was sequenced with immunoSEQ multiplex PCR; TCRdb's copy has only in-frame clones and lacks some. The sample has more than 45,000 clones, more than 60% seen once. Stated time point: pre-treatment sample, taken before nivolumab and TIL therapy. This material consisted of blood, taken at baseline. The receptors were sampled from a person aged 25 to 85 with non-small cell lung cancer.

This clone was found a few times. This sequence joins TRBV5-1 and TRBJ2-7; D possibly corresponds to TRBD1 (5 bases). Trimming left V 1 base short and J 6 bases short, with 17 bases between. The CDR3 extends over 15 amino acids. Germline assignment: CDR1 SGHRS and CDR2 YFSETQ. The CDR3 spells CASSLNSAGRSEQYF. In nucleotides, the CDR3 is TGCGCCAGCAGCTTGAATTCCGCAGGGCGCTCCGAGCAGTACTTC.

This sequence joins TRBV29-1 and TRBJ2-1; D is ambiguous. Germline loops: CDR1 SQVTM, CDR2 ANQGSEA. Trimming shortened V by 3 bases and J by 9 bases, and 15 bases separated the two germline ends. The CDR3 extends over 13 amino acids. CDR3 nucleotide sequence: TGCAGCGTTGATCCCTTAGATGGTATTGAGCAGTTCTTC. Translation gives CSVDPLDGIEQFF.

The chain carries TRBV5-8 and TRBJ1-6; D is undetermined. V lost 4 bases to trimming and J lost 0 bases, with 11 bases between them. Germline-derived CDR1 and CDR2 are SGHTS and YDEGEE. The CDR3 is made up of 16 amino acids. The CDR3 bases are TGTGCCAGCAGCCCGCACGGGAGCTCCTATAATTCACCCCTCCACTTT. Translated, it gives CASSPHGSSYNSPLHF.